Given below is one T cell receptor beta chain in context. Clones were read by immunoSEQ multiplex PCR, and TCRdb kept only the in-frame ones, dropping some. The table records approximately 120,000 clones, roughly 80% of them present only once. Germline V lookup: CDR1 MNHNS, CDR2 SASEGT. The V gene lost 2 bases and the J gene lost 4 bases, with 17 bases spanning the gap. CDR3 length equals 17 residues. The data are from a study of blood T cell repertoires in COVID-19. The sequence derives from a human donor in a cohort sampled during active COVID-19. The chain joins TRBV6-1 to TRBJ1-4; possible D gene TRBD1, 5 bases. Sequenced material: peripheral blood. The CDR3 here is CASSESRPGGVNEKLFF. CDR3 nucleotide sequence: TGTGCCAGCAGTGAAAGTCGCCCCGGGGGAGTTAATGAAAAACTGTTTTTT.